This T cell receptor (beta chain) was identified in a study of cytomegalovirus exposure and HLA in healthy donors. Overall study findings and caveats: Later analysis found that TCR beta chains associated with HLA were more clonally expanded than other, equally common chains. Later on, an analysis tied approximately 15,000 TCR beta sequences to HLA alleles at 0.05 false discovery rate. In vitro confirmation showed three CMV-associated chains to be CMV antigen specific.

This clone was detected only a few times. Its specificity is unknown. These donors counted as nominally healthy when sampled, but unrecorded immune exposures were likely. V lost 1 base to trimming and J lost 0 bases; unmatched junction nucleotides: 10. The CDR3 is 18 residues long. Germline V gene lookup returns CDR1 SEHNR and CDR2 FQNEAQ (reference sequence). The PCR contained 60 Vbeta and 13 Jbeta primers. TCRdb's copy holds only in-frame clones and misses some; the assay was immunoSEQ multiplex PCR. The sample has around 170,000 clones; roughly 83% are singletons. The chain has TRBV7-9 and TRBJ1-2; 8 bases map to TRBD1. The source is a woman under 30 in good health and CMV-seronegative. Material for sequencing was PBMCs. DNA for the CDR3: TGTGCCAGCAGCTTAGGAGGGGTGGACAGGGCCTCTAACTATGGCTACACCTTC. Translating gives CASSLGGVDRASNYGYTF.